The 31 T cell receptor beta chains presented below share a single source sample, sequenced in a study of T-cell reconstitution after alpha-beta-depleted transplantation in children. This sample's TCRbeta library carried unique molecular identifier barcodes. Each CDR3 protein gets one entry after TCRdb re-called the PCR reads with MiXCR. The sample consists of about 300,000 distinct CDR3 sequences, nearly 8% of them appearing once. Study observations and caveats: Hyperexpanded clones declined; after one year, newly produced T cells mostly supplied diversity.

Antigens of these TCRs are unknown. Source: peripheral blood, taken 360 days after TCRalphabeta/CD19-depleted stem cell transplant. Every receptor here comes from a female patient between 2 and 10 years old who had a stem cell transplant for Fanconi anemia, so the T cells may come from the graft donor.

This clonotype was detected many times. The chain employs TRBV19 and TRBJ2-3; TRBD2 matches 8 bases. The CDR3 is 15 amino acids. Germline-derived CDR1 and CDR2 are LNHDA and SQIVND (reference sequence). The V gene end was trimmed by 5 bases and the J gene end by 6 bases; junction bases not matched to a gene: 10. DNA of the CDR3: TGTGCCAGTAGTCTCGGACTAGCCGGACCGGATACGCAGTATTTT. Protein product: CASSLGLAGPDTQYF.

This chain links TRBV7-9 with TRBJ1-4, with no clear D. The germline V gene encodes CDR1 SEHNR and CDR2 FQNEAQ (reference sequence). This CDR3 has 14 amino acids. With 5 bases removed from V and 4 bases from J, the gap between germline ends came to 11 bases. As DNA, the CDR3 is TGTGCCAGCAGCCAAGGACGGAGTAATGAAAAACTGTTTTTT. Translating gives CASSQGRSNEKLFF.

This clonotype was counted at least ten times. The chain combines TRBV20-1 with TRBJ2-5; TRBD2 aligns across 13 bases. CDR1 and CDR2 from the germline V gene are DFQATT and SNEGSKA (reference sequence). The CDR3 spans 16 residues. The trim removed 3 bases at V and 0 bases at J, leaving 4 bases unmatched. The CDR3 loop is CSARPGLAGNQETQYF. The CDR3 DNA follows: TGCAGTGCTAGGCCGGGACTAGCGGGAAACCAAGAGACCCAGTACTTC.

This clonotype turned up a few times. The gene calls are TRBV7-3 and TRBJ2-2; D might be TRBD2 (6 bases). This CDR3 is 16 amino acids long. CDR1 and CDR2 (germline): SGHTA, FQGTGA. With 5 bases removed from V and 3 bases from J, the gap between germline ends came to 16 bases. CDR3 coding DNA: TGTGCCAGCAGCCTCCCGGGACTTTTTCACACCGGGGAGCTGTTTTTT. This encodes CASSLPGLFHTGELFF.

This clonotype was seen only a few times. This chain links TRBV24-1 with TRBJ1-3; 7 positions match TRBD1. V lost 7 bases and J lost 0; bases outside the gene matches: 8. CDR3 length: 16 residues. Germline V gene data show CDR1 as KGHDR and CDR2 as SFDVKD. The CDR3 sequence is CATSPGGTSSGNTIYF. DNA for the CDR3: TGTGCCACCAGCCCAGGGGGGACGAGCTCTGGAAACACCATATATTTT.

This clonotype was observed many times. The gene calls are TRBV20-1 and TRBJ2-1; D is possibly TRBD2 (5 bases). The germline CDR1 and CDR2 sequences are DFQATT and SNEGSKA (reference sequence). V gave up 5 bases and J gave up 0 bases, with 11 bases separating them. The CDR3 covers 14 residues. The CDR3 sequence is CSAGLASSYNEQFF. In DNA form, the CDR3 reads TGCAGTGCTGGACTGGCTAGCTCCTACAATGAGCAGTTCTTC.

Many counts were recorded for this clonotype. The J gene is TRBJ2-5, the V gene TRBV12-3 or TRBV12-4; D unresolved. The length of the CDR3 is 17 residues. V shed 5 bases and J shed 5 bases, with 24 bases lying between them. CDR3 sequence: CASSDVLIETLKETQYF. The CDR3 region has the DNA TGTGCCAGCAGTGATGTCCTGATCGAGACGCTGAAGGAGACCCAGTACTTC.

This clonotype was picked up many times. The chain employs TRBV7-3 and TRBJ2-1; 8 bases line up with TRBD2. CDR1 and CDR2 from the germline V gene are SGHTA and FQGTGA. V shed 5 bases and J 2 bases; nucleotides not matched to a gene: 5. The CDR3 has 15 residues. The CDR3 here is CASSLSGSPYNEQFF. In DNA form, the CDR3 reads TGTGCCAGCAGCCTGAGCGGGAGTCCCTACAATGAGCAGTTCTTC.

This clonotype was detected many times. The genes are TRBV20-1 and TRBJ2-3, with D perhaps matching TRBD1 (5 bases). CDR3 length equals 16 residues. Germline CDR1 DFQATT, CDR2 SNEGSKA (reference sequence). Between the trimmed V and J ends, which lost 5 bases and 4 bases, there was a span of 22 bases. As DNA, the CDR3 is TGCAGTGCTGACCTTATCCCGGACACCCCCGCAGATACGCAGTATTTT. Translated: CSADLIPDTPADTQYF.

This clonotype was counted ten times or more. The chain couples TRBV20-1 to TRBJ1-1, with no clear D. CDR3 length: 15 amino acids. CDR1 is DFQATT, CDR2 SNEGSKA, per germline (reference sequence). Trimming pared 3 bases from V and 0 bases from J, leaving 14 bases between. The CDR3 bases are TGCAGTGCTAGGTGGAACTCTCTCCTGAACACTGAAGCTTTCTTT. Translation gives CSARWNSLLNTEAFF.

Many counts were recorded for this clonotype. The rearrangement links TRBV20-1 to TRBJ2-1; the match to TRBD2 covers 7 bases. V dropped 3 bases and J dropped 8; count of bases not matched to a gene: 10. Germline CDR1 and CDR2: DFQATT and SNEGSKA (reference sequence). This CDR3 comprises 14 residues. The CDR3 is CSASLSGAGDEQFF. In DNA form, the CDR3 reads TGCAGTGCTAGCCTGAGCGGGGCAGGCGATGAGCAGTTCTTC.

This clonotype was seen a handful of times. The chain has TRBV27 and TRBJ2-5, with 8 bases aligning to TRBD1. CDR1 and CDR2 (germline): MNHEY, SMNVEV (reference sequence). V gave up 5 bases and J gave up 5 bases; unmatched junction bases: 4. This CDR3 is 13 amino acids long. The CDR3 protein is CASSTRQGETQYF. The CDR3 DNA reads as TGTGCCAGCAGTACCCGACAGGGGGAGACCCAGTACTTC.

This clonotype was recorded many times. The rearrangement uses TRBV29-1 and TRBJ2-7, with D hard to call. V lost 3 bases and J lost 4, with 10 bases in between. Germline V lookup: CDR1 SQVTM, CDR2 ANQGSEA. The CDR3 has 12 residues. CDR3 in DNA: TGCAGCGTTGAGGGTATCGGGTACGAGCAGTACTTC. Its protein product is CSVEGIGYEQYF.

As for this clonotype: A much more abundant neighbour one base away suggests this may be a read error. The chain links TRBV5-1 to TRBJ2-7, with 13 bases lining up with TRBD2. Germline V gives CDR1 SGHRS, CDR2 YFSETQ. The CDR3 runs to 15 residues. V lost 7 bases to trimming and J lost 3 bases; unmatched junction nucleotides: 7. The CDR3 spells CASGGLAGVHYEQYF. The CDR3 DNA sequence: TGCGCCAGCGGCGGACTAGCGGGAGTACACTACGAGCAGTACTTC.

The chain recombines TRBV4-2 with TRBJ2-2, with 13 bases fitting TRBD2. CDR1 LGHNA and CDR2 YNFKEQ come from the germline V gene. This CDR3 contains 17 residues. Trimming at V came to 3 bases and at J to 7 bases, leaving 8 bases not matched to a gene. The CDR3 sequence is CASSQRLAGGRGGELFF. The CDR3 DNA follows: TGTGCCAGCAGCCAGCGACTAGCGGGGGGTAGGGGCGGGGAGCTGTTTTTT.

There are many counts of this clonotype. CDR3 sequence: CASSSSGPSYNEQFF. The CDR3 nucleotides are TGTGCCAGCAGCTCCTCGGGACCCTCCTACAATGAGCAGTTCTTC. The chain couples TRBV4-2 to TRBJ2-1; either TRBD1 or TRBD2 may fit D (5 bases each). Germline CDR1 reads LGHNA; CDR2 reads YNFKEQ. The CDR3 spans 15 residues. V lost 5 bases to trimming and J lost 0 bases, with 11 bases between them.

This clonotype came up many times. V is TRBV5-1 and J is TRBJ2-3; D may be TRBD2 (6 bases). The CDR3 totals 14 residues. Trimming left V 0 bases short and J 5 bases short, with 10 bases between. Germline values: CDR1 SGHRS, CDR2 YFSETQ. CDR3 in DNA: TGCGCCAGCAGCTTGGACACGGGGGAAGATACGCAGTATTTT. Residues: CASSLDTGEDTQYF.

This clonotype has ten or more counts. V gene TRBV29-1 combines with J gene TRBJ2-5; 9 nucleotides align to TRBD2. Germline V gene lookup returns CDR1 SQVTM and CDR2 ANQGSEA. The CDR3 sequence is 12 residues long. With V trimmed by 7 bases and J by 3 bases, 3 bases remained unmatched. The CDR3 DNA follows: TGCAGCGCAGCGGGGGGAAAAGAGACCCAGTACTTC. This sequence encodes CSAAGGKETQYF.

This clonotype was seen only a few times. CDR3 in DNA: TGTGCCAGCAGGTCTCGGGGGGGGACCGGGGAGCTGTTTTTT. Its translation: CASRSRGGTGELFF. This chain joins TRBV27 and TRBJ2-2; 8 bases are shared with TRBD2. Germline assignment: CDR1 MNHEY and CDR2 SMNVEV (reference sequence). There are 14 residues in the CDR3. J was trimmed by 5 bases and V by 6 bases; bases with no gene match: 5.

This clonotype was recorded at least ten times. J is TRBJ2-1 and V is TRBV20-1; no clear D. Germline CDR1 and CDR2: DFQATT and SNEGSKA (reference sequence). CDR3 length equals 13 residues. V was cut by 7 bases and J by 7 bases, with 17 bases left in between. CDR3 sequence reads: CSVGEPGWNEQFF. The DNA for the CDR3 is TGCAGTGTTGGCGAGCCAGGATGGAATGAGCAGTTCTTC.

A few counts support this clonotype. V usage is TRBV7-8 and J usage is TRBJ2-3, with D unresolved. The length of the CDR3 is 14 residues. Germline assignment: CDR1 SGHVS and CDR2 FQNEAQ. The V gene lost 1 base and the J gene lost 6 bases, with 11 bases spanning the gap. DNA for the CDR3: TGTGCCAGCAGCTTAGGAGGATCAGGTGATACGCAGTATTTT. Protein: CASSLGGSGDTQYF.

The table lists this clonotype with many counts. This chain uses TRBV4-2 with TRBJ2-3; D call uncertain. Germline V gene lookup returns CDR1 LGHNA and CDR2 YNFKEQ. Trimming removed 0 bases at V and 0 bases at J, with 16 bases between. The CDR3 consists of 18 residues. The DNA of the CDR3 is TGTGCCAGCAGCCAAGAGTCGTTACTATCCGCTAGCACAGATACGCAGTATTTT. Its translation is CASSQESLLSASTDTQYF.

The table lists this clonotype with a count of one. V usage is TRBV5-1 and J usage is TRBJ2-7; the match to TRBD1 covers 7 bases. Unmatched junction bases numbered 8, after V lost 5 bases and J lost 6 bases. Germline CDR1 reads SGHRS; CDR2 reads YFSETQ. The CDR3 is 13 amino acids. CDR3 coding DNA: TGCGCCAGCAGTTATACAGGGGCCGCCGAGCAGTACTTC. As protein: CASSYTGAAEQYF.

At least ten counts were recorded for this clonotype. This chain connects TRBV7-8 to TRBJ2-1, with TRBD2 matching over 10 bases. The CDR3 is 17 residues long. Trimming removed 6 bases from V and 4 bases from J; junction bases left unmatched: 12. CDR1 SGHVS and CDR2 FQNEAQ come from the germline V gene. CDR3 bases: TGTGCCAGCAGAGAAGCGGGAGGGCTTCTTGGGTACAATGAGCAGTTCTTC. This codes for CASREAGGLLGYNEQFF.

This clonotype came up once. V usage is TRBV20-1 and J usage is TRBJ2-7, with 8 bases identical to TRBD2. This CDR3 is built from 15 residues. The V and J ends lost 0 bases and 0 bases, in that order; junction bases with no gene match: 4. Germline V gene sequence: CDR1 DFQATT, CDR2 SNEGSKA (reference sequence). The CDR3 DNA reads as TGCAGTGCTAGAGATGGGGCGGGGGGCTCCTACGAGCAGTACGTC. As protein: CSARDGAGGSYEQYV.

The sample holds a few counts of this clonotype. The V gene is TRBV20-1, the J gene TRBJ2-3; the match to TRBD2 covers 9 bases. With 5 bases clipped from V and 1 base from J, the junction kept 7 bases outside the gene matches. Germline values: CDR1 DFQATT, CDR2 SNEGSKA (reference sequence). The CDR3 has 15 residues. The DNA for the CDR3 is TGCAGTGCTTTTAAGGCTAGCGGGGGCACAGATACGCAGTATTTT. Translation: CSAFKASGGTDTQYF.

This clonotype has a count of ten or more. The rearrangement joins TRBV12-3 or TRBV12-4 to TRBJ2-7, with 12 bases aligning to TRBD1. The CDR3 is 16 amino acids. V trimming: 3 bases; J trimming: 3 bases; junction bases outside the gene matches: 6. This CDR3 is CASSFLWDRGLYEQYF. CDR3 bases: TGTGCCAGCAGTTTTTTATGGGACAGGGGGCTCTACGAGCAGTACTTC.

At least ten counts were recorded for this clonotype. The J gene is TRBJ2-4, the V gene TRBV6-1, with a possible D match to TRBD2 (6 bases). The CDR3 covers 16 residues. Germline V gives CDR1 MNHNS, CDR2 SASEGT. V lost 7 bases to trimming and J lost 5 bases, with 21 bases between them. The CDR3 coding sequence is TGTGCCAGCAAGGGAGGTCCGGGGTCACGCCAAAACATTCAGTACTTC. Protein product: CASKGGPGSRQNIQYF.

This clonotype turned up a few times. The chain has TRBV7-6 and TRBJ2-7, with D perhaps TRBD1 or TRBD2 (6 bases each). V lost 1 base and J lost 6, with 16 bases in between. Germline V gene sequence: CDR1 SGHVS, CDR2 FNYEAQ. The CDR3 sequence is 15 residues long. The chain's CDR3 is CASSLGRGAGFEQYV. The CDR3 DNA follows: TGTGCCAGCAGCTTAGGGAGGGGGGCAGGGTTCGAGCAGTACGTC.

The V call is TRBV11-2, the J call TRBJ2-7; 10 positions match TRBD2. CDR1 and CDR2 from the germline V gene are SGHAT and FQNNGV. J gave up 0 bases and V 1 base, and 9 bases lay outside the gene matches. This CDR3 is built from 18 residues. CDR3 sequence (DNA): TGTGCCAGCAGCTTAGGGAGAGGGGAGCGGGGGGGCTCCTACGAGCAGTACGTC. Protein: CASSLGRGERGGSYEQYV.

This clonotype was counted at least ten times. The chain links TRBV3-1 to TRBJ1-5; D is unresolved. The CDR3 is 12 amino acids. Germline CDR1 LGHDT, CDR2 YNNKEL (reference sequence). The V end was cut by 1 base, the J end by 5 bases, with 3 bases between. Here the CDR3 reads CASSQGHQPQHF. CDR3 DNA: TGTGCCAGCAGCCAAGGTCATCAGCCCCAGCATTTT.